This is a list of T cell receptor beta chains from one sample in a study of blood T cell repertoires in COVID-19. The table came from immunoSEQ multiplex PCR; TCRdb's copy has only in-frame clones and leaves some out. Of over 350,000 clones listed, around nine tenths are singletons. The source material was PBMCs or T cells enriched from blood (not recorded which). These receptors were taken from a woman in her forties or fifties who had recovered from COVID-19. The CDR3 runs from the conserved cysteine through the conserved F or W. Fields, in order: J gene, V gene, clone size, D gene, CDR3 protein, CDR3 DNA. D genes are given only for firm matches. Size is stated for part of the rows, as once, few or many counts, or as a class when the clone is expanded.

TRBJ1-3,TRBV13,NA,NA,CALRDSGNTIYF,TGTGCTTTGCGAGATTCTGGAAACACCATATATTTT
TRBJ2-7,TRBV5-5,few,NA,CASNGVHEQYF,TGTGCCAGCAACGGGGTCCACGAGCAGTACTTC
TRBJ1-1,TRBV2,NA,NA,CATVDGNTEAFF,TGTGCCACGGTAGATGGGAACACTGAAGCTTTCTTT
TRBJ2-4,TRBV6-5,once,NA,CASSYTDYTKNIQYF,TGTGCCAGCAGTTACACCGACTATACCAAAAACATTCAGTACTTC
TRBJ2-7,TRBV3-1/TRBV3-2,NA,TRBD2,CASSQGKTSGGNSYEQYF,TGTGCCAGCAGCCAAGGAAAGACTAGCGGGGGTAATTCCTACGAGCAGTACTTC
TRBJ1-2,TRBV2,NA,TRBD1,CASSEGRGLSGYTF,TGTGCCAGCAGTGAGGGCAGGGGGCTTTCTGGCTACACCTTC
TRBJ1-2,TRBV7-3,NA,NA,CASREQPGTNAVYGYTF,TGTGCCAGCAGAGAACAACCCGGGACAAACGCTGTCTATGGCTACACCTTC
TRBJ1-5,TRBV12-3/TRBV12-4,NA,TRBD1,CASKGTGSQPQHF,TGTGCCAGCAAAGGGACAGGGAGTCAGCCCCAGCATTTT
TRBJ2-7,TRBV7-9,once,TRBD1,CASSLVGQPGQGSYEQYF,TGTGCCAGCAGCTTAGTAGGGCAACCGGGACAGGGATCCTACGAGCAGTACTTC
TRBJ2-3,TRBV7-2,NA,NA,CASSLSAGRGEDTQYF,TGTGCCAGCAGCTTATCGGCGGGGAGGGGGGAAGATACGCAGTATTTT
TRBJ2-1,TRBV7-9,NA,TRBD2,CASSSRGGPGEQFF,TGTGCCAGCAGCTCGCGGGGGGGCCCTGGTGAGCAGTTCTTC
TRBJ2-3,TRBV7-6,NA,TRBD2,CASSLLSGGVTDTQYF,TGTGCCAGCAGCTTGCTTAGCGGGGGGGTAACAGATACGCAGTATTTT
TRBJ1-6,TRBV5-8,NA,TRBD1,CASPPGQAGIYNSPLHF,TGTGCCAGCCCACCCGGACAGGCCGGGATATATAATTCACCCCTCCACTTT
TRBJ1-2,TRBV3-1/TRBV3-2,NA,NA,CASSQTGLRANYGYTF,TGTGCCAGCAGCCAAACAGGCCTGAGAGCTAACTATGGCTACACCTTC
TRBJ1-4,TRBV5-6,once,TRBD1,CASSKTGAEKLFF,TGTGCCAGCAGCAAAACAGGGGCTGAAAAACTGTTTTTT
TRBJ1-6,TRBV7-3,NA,TRBD1,CASSLTGTGGVSPLHF,TGTGCCAGCAGCTTAACCGGCACAGGGGGCGTTTCACCCCTCCACTTT
TRBJ2-4,TRBV6-2/TRBV6-3,NA,NA,CASSLYRPGTLAKNIQYF,TGTGCCAGCAGCCTATACCGCCCCGGGACACTAGCCAAAAACATTCAGTACTTC
TRBJ2-5,TRBV6-5,NA,TRBD1,CASSLTGGQETQYF,TGTGCCAGCAGTTTGACAGGGGGCCAAGAGACCCAGTACTTC
TRBJ1-1,TRBV2,NA,NA,CASRIEGRAGTEAFF,TGTGCCAGCAGGATAGAGGGGAGGGCGGGCACTGAAGCTTTCTTT
TRBJ2-1,TRBV6-5,NA,NA,CASSNTLYEQFF,TGTGCCAGCAGTAACACCCTGTATGAGCAGTTCTTC
TRBJ2-7,TRBV19,many,TRBD2,CASSIEGGGSYEQYF,TGTGCCAGTAGTATTGAAGGCGGGGGATCCTACGAGCAGTACTTC
TRBJ2-3,TRBV11-1,NA,NA,CASSTGLRTDTQYF,TGTGCCAGCAGCACAGGGTTGCGCACAGATACGCAGTATTTT
TRBJ1-5,TRBV6-2/TRBV6-3,NA,NA,CASSYPTVNQPQHF,TGTGCCAGCAGTTACCCGACAGTTAATCAGCCCCAGCATTTT
TRBJ2-2,TRBV28,NA,NA,CASRGPNTGELFF,TGTGCCAGTAGAGGCCCGAACACCGGGGAGCTGTTTTTT
TRBJ2-1,TRBV11-2,NA,NA,CASSIRDTPFNNEQFF,TGTGCCAGCAGCATTCGGGACACCCCCTTTAACAATGAGCAGTTCTTC
TRBJ1-2,TRBV7-8,NA,TRBD1,CASSPMRTGAFKGYTF,TGTGCCAGCAGCCCAATGAGGACAGGGGCCTTTAAAGGCTACACCTTC
TRBJ2-5,TRBV30,once,NA,CAWSTGLETQYF,TGTGCCTGGAGTACAGGGTTAGAGACCCAGTACTTC
TRBJ2-2,TRBV9,NA,NA,CASSVAGWSTGELFF,TGTGCCAGCAGCGTAGCGGGGTGGAGCACCGGGGAGCTGTTTTTT
TRBJ2-6,TRBV7-2,NA,TRBD1,CASSDRDRGRSGANVLTF,TGTGCCAGCAGCGACCGGGACAGGGGGCGGTCTGGGGCCAACGTCCTGACTTTC
TRBJ1-6,TRBV2,once,NA,CASRSHPQGSAPLHF,TGTGCCAGCCGCTCGCACCCACAGGGTTCGGCACCCCTCCACTTT
TRBJ2-3,TRBV28,NA,NA,CAHRGTSTDTQYF,TGTGCCCACCGGGGTACGAGCACAGATACGCAGTATTTT
TRBJ1-2,TRBV27,NA,NA,CASSPIEEFTGYTF,TGTGCCAGCAGCCCCATTGAGGAGTTTACTGGCTACACCTTC